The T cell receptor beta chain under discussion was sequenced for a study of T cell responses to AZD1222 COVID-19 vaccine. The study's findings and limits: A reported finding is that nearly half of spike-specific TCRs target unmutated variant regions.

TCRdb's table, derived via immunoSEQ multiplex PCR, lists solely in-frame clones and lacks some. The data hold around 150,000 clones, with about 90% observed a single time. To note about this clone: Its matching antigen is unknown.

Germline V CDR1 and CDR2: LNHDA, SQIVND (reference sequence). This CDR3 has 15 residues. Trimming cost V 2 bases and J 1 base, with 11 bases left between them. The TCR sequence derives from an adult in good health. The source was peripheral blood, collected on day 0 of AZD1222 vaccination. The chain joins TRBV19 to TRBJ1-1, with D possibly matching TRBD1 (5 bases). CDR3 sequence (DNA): TGTGCCAGTAGTATACCAGGGTGGGGGAACACTGAAGCTTTCTTT. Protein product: CASSIPGWGNTEAFF.